This T cell receptor (beta chain) was observed in a study of neoadjuvant anti-PD-1 for oral cavity cancer. Clones were sequenced by immunoSEQ multiplex PCR, and TCRdb holds only the in-frame ones, with some missing. The profile covers about 42,000 clones, with 77% appearing a single time and 4% to 5% taken by the ten largest. The time point denotes: after neoadjuvant nivolumab, at surgical resection. CDR3 length equals 13 residues. Germline V CDR1 and CDR2: LNHDA, SQIVND (reference sequence). The source was PBMCs, collected after nivolumab (anti-PD-1) treatment. The gene calls are TRBV19 and TRBJ2-2; D assignment may be TRBD1 or TRBD2 (6 bases each). This clonotype was sampled from a person between 40 and 80 years old with oral cavity squamous cell carcinoma. This chain's CDR3 is CATGALHTGELFF. The CDR3 DNA reads TGTGCAACGGGGGCCCTCCACACCGGGGAGCTGTTTTTT. Full variable domain (missing parts from reference TRBV19 and TRBJ2-2): DGGITQSPKYLFRKEGQNVTLSCEQNLNHDAMYWYRQDPGQGLRLIYYSQIVNDFQKGDIAEGYSVSREKKESFPLTVTSAQKNPTAFYLCATGALHTGELFFGEGSRLTVL.